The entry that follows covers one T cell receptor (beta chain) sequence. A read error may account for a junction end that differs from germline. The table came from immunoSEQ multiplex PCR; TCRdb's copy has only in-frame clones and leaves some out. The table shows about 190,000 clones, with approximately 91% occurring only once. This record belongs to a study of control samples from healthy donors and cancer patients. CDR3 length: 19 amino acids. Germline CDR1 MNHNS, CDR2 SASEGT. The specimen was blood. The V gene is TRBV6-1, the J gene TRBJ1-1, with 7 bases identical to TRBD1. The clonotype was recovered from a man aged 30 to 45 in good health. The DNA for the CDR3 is TGTGCCAGCAGGGAAGCCCCAATGACAGGGACGAGAATGAACACTGAAGCTTTCTTT. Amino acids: CASREAPMTGTRMNTEAFF.